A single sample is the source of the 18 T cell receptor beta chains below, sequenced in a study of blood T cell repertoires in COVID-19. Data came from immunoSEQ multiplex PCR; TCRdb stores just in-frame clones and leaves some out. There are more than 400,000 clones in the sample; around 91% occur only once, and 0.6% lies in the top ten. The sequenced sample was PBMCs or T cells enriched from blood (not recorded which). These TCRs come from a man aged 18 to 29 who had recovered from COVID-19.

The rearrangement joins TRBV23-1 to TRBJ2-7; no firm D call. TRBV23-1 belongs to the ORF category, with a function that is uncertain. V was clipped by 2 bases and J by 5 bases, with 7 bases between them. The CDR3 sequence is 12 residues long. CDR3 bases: TGCGCCAGCAGTCAAGCAGATCACGAGCAGTACTTC. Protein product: CASSQADHEQYF.

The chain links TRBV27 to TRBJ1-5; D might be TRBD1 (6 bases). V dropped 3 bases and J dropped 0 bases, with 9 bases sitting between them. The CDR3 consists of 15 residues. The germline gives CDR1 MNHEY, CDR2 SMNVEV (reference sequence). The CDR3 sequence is CASSFNRDSNQPQHF. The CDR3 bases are TGTGCCAGCAGTTTTAACAGGGATAGCAATCAGCCCCAGCATTTT.

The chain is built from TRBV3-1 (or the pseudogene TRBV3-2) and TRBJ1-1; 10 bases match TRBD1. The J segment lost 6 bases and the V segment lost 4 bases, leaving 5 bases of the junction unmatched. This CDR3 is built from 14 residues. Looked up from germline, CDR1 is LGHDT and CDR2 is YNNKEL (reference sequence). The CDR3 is CASSPLGQGPEAFF. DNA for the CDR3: TGTGCCAGCAGCCCCTTGGGACAGGGGCCTGAAGCTTTCTTT.

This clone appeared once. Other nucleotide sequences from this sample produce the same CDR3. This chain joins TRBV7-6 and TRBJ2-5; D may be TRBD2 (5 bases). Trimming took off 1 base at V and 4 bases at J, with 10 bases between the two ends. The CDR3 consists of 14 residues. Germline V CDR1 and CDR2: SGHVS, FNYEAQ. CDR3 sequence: CASSLVAGGETQYF. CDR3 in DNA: TGTGCCAGCAGCTTAGTGGCGGGCGGAGAGACCCAGTACTTC. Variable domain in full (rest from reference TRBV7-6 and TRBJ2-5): GAGVSQSPRYKVTKRGQDVALRCDPISGHVSLYWYRQALGQGPEFLTYFNYEAQQDKSGLPNDRFSAERPEGSISTLTIQRTEQRDSAMYRCASSLVAGGETQYFGPGTRLLVL.

CDR3 in DNA: TGCAGCGTTGAAGGCAGGGTCCGGAACACTGAAGCTTTCTTT. Translating gives CSVEGRVRNTEAFF. V usage is TRBV29-1 and J usage is TRBJ1-1; perhaps TRBD1 as D (5 bases). V gave up 1 base and J gave up 1 base, with 10 bases separating them. The CDR3 extends over 14 amino acids. Looked up from germline, CDR1 is SQVTM and CDR2 is ANQGSEA.

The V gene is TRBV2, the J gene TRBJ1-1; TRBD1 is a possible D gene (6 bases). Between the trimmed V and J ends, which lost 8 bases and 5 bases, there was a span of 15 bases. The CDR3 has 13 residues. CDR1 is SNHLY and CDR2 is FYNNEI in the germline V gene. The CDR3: CASGGAGETEAFF. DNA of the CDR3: TGTGCCAGCGGGGGGGCAGGGGAAACTGAAGCTTTCTTT.

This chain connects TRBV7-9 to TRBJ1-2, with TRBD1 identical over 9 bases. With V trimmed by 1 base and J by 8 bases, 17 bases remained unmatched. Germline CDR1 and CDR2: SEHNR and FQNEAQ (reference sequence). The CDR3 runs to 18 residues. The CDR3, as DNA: TGTGCCAGCAGCTTAGTGGGACAGGGCGTGCAGGCGGTAGAAGGCTACACCTTC. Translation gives CASSLVGQGVQAVEGYTF.

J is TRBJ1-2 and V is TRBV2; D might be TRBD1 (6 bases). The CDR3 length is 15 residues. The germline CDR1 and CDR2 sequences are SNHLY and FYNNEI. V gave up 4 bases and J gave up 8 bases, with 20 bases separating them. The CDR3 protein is CASSGGQPRQGGYTF. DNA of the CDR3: TGTGCCAGCAGTGGAGGACAGCCACGGCAGGGGGGCTACACCTTC.

The DNA for the CDR3 is TGTGCCAGCAGCTTAGTTCAGGGTCACTATGGCTACACCTTC. Residues: CASSLVQGHYGYTF. This chain links TRBV7-2 with TRBJ1-2, with D possibly TRBD1 on 5 matching bases. V gave up 1 base and J gave up 3 bases, with 9 bases separating them. Germline-derived CDR1 and CDR2 are SGHTA and FQGNSA. This CDR3 has 14 amino acids.

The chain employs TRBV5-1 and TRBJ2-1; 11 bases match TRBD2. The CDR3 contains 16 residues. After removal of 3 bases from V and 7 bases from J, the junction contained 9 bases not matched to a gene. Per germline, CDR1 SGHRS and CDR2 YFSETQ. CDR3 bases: TGCGCCAGCAGCTCGAGTAGCGGGAGGGCCGGTAATGAGCAGTTCTTC. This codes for CASSSSSGRAGNEQFF.

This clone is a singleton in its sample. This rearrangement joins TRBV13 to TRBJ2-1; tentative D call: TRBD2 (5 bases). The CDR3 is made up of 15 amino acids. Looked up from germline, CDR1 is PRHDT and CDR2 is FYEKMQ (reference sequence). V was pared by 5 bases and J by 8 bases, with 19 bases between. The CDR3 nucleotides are TGTGCCAGCAGCCTAAGCGGTTCCGATGTAGATGAGCAGTTCTTC. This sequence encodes CASSLSGSDVDEQFF.

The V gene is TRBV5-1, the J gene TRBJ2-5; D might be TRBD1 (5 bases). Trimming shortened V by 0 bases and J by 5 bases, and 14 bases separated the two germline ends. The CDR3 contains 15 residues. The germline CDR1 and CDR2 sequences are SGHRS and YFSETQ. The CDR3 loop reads CASSLVSWTSETQYF. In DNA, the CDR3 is TGCGCCAGCAGCTTGGTATCCTGGACATCTGAGACCCAGTACTTC.

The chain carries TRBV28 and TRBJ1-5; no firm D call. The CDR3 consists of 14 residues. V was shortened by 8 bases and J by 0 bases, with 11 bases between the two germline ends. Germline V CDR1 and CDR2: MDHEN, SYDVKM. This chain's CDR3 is CASGRVYSNQPQHF. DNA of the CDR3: TGTGCCAGCGGTCGGGTTTATAGCAATCAGCCCCAGCATTTT.

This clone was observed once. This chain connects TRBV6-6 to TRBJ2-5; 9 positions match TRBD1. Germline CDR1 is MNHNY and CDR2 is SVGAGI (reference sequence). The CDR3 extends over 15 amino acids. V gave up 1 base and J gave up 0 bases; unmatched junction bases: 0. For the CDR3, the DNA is TGTGCCAGCAGTTACTGGGACAGGGACCAAGAGACCCAGTACTTC. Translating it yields CASSYWDRDQETQYF.

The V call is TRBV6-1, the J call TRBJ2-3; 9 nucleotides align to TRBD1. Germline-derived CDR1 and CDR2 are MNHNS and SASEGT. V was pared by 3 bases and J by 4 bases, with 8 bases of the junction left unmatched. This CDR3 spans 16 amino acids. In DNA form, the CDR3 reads TGTGCCAGCAGTGATAACAGGGGGCGTAGGGCAGATACGCAGTATTTT. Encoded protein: CASSDNRGRRADTQYF.

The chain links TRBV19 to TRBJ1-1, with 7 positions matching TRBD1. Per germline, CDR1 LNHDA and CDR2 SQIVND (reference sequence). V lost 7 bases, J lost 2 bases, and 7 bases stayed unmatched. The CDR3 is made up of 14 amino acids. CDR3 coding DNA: TGTGCCAGTACCAAGGGACAGCTTAACACTGAAGCTTTCTTT. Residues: CASTKGQLNTEAFF.

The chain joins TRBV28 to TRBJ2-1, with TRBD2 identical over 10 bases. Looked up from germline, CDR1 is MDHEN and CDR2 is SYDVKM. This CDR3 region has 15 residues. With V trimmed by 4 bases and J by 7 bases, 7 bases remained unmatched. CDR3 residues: CASSSSSGRGNEQFF. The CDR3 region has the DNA TGTGCCAGCAGTTCATCTAGCGGGAGAGGAAATGAGCAGTTCTTC.

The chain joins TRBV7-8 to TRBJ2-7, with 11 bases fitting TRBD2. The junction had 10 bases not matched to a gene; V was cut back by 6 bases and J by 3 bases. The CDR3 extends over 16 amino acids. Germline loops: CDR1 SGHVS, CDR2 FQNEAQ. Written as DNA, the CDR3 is TGTGCCAGCAGTCCCCCCCCCGGGACTAGCGGCTACGAGCAGTACTTC. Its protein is CASSPPPGTSGYEQYF. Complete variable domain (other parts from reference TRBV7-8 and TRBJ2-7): GAGVSQSPRYKVAKRGQDVALRCDPISGHVSLFWYQQALGQGPEFLTYFQNEAQLDKSGLPSDRFFAERPEGSVSTLKIQRTQQEDSAVYLCASSPPPGTSGYEQYFGPGTRLTVT.